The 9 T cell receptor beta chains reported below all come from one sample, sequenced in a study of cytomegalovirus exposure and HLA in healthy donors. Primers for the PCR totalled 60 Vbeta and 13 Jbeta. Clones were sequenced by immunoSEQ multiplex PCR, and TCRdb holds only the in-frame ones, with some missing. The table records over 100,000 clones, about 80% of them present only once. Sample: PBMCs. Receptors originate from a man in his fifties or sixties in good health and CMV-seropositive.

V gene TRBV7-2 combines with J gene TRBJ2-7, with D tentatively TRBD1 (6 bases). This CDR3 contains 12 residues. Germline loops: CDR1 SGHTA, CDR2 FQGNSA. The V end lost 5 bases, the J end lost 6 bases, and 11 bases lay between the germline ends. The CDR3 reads CASSHNRVEQYF. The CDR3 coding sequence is TGTGCCAGCAGCCATAACAGGGTCGAGCAGTACTTC.

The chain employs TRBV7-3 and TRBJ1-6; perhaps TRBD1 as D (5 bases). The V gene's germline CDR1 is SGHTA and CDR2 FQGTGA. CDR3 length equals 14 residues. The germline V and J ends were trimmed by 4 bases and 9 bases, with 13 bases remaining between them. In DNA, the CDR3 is TGTGCCAGCAGCTCCCAGGGAAGTAGTTCACCCCTCCACTTT. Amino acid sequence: CASSSQGSSSPLHF.

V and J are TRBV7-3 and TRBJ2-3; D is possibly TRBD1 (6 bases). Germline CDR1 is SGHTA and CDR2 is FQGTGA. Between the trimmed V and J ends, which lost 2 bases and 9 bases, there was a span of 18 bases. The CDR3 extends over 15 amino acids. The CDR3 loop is CASSLLRGLDRTQYF. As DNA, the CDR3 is TGTGCCAGCAGCTTACTGAGGGGCTTGGACAGAACGCAGTATTTT.

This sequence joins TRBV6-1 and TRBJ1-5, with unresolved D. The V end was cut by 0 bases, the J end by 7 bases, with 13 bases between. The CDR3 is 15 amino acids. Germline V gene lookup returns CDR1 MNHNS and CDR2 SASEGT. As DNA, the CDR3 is TGTGCCAGCAGTGAAGCGTTTGGAGTGGTACAGCCCCAGCATTTT. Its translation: CASSEAFGVVQPQHF.

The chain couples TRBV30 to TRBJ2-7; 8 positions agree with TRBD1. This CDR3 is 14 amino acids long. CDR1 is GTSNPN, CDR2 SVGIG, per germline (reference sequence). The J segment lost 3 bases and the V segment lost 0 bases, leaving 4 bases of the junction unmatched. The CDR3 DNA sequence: TGTGCCTGGAGTGTAGGCGGACAGGGCTACGAGCAGTACTTC. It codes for CAWSVGGQGYEQYF.

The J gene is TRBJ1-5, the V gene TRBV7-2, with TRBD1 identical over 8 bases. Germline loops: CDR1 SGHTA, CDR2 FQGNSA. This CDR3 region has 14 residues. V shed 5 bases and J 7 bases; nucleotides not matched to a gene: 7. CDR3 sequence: CASSPGQGWQPQHF. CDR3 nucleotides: TGTGCCAGCAGCCCCGGACAGGGATGGCAGCCCCAGCATTTT.

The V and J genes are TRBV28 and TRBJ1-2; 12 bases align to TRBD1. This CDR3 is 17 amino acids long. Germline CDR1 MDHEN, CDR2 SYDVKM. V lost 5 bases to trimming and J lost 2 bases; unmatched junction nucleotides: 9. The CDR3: CASSNPGTGGRNYGYTF. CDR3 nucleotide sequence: TGTGCCAGCAGTAACCCGGGGACAGGGGGCCGGAACTATGGCTACACCTTC.

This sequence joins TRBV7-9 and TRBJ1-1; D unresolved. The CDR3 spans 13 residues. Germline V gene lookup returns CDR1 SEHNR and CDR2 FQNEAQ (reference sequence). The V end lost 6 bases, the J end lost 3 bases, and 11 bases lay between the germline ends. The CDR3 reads CASSRGMDTEAFF. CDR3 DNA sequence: TGTGCCAGCAGTCGAGGGATGGACACTGAAGCTTTCTTT.

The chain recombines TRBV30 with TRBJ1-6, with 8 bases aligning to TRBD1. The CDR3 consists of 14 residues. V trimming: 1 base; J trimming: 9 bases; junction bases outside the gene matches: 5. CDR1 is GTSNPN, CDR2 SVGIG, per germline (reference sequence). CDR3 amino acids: CAWSATGVGSPLHF. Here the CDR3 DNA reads TGTGCCTGGAGTGCGACAGGGGTTGGTTCACCCCTCCACTTT.